Each of the 12 T cell receptor beta chains below was sequenced from the same sample in a study of T cell responses to AZD1222 COVID-19 vaccine. Generated by immunoSEQ multiplex PCR, the TCRdb table keeps only in-frame clones and is missing some. The sample carries 140,000 to 150,000 clones, about 88% recorded once. The input for sequencing was peripheral blood, taken on day 0 of AZD1222 vaccination. The receptors here all came from an adult in good health.

This chain links TRBV4-3 with TRBJ2-2; 9 positions agree with TRBD2. Trimming at V came to 0 bases and at J to 8 bases, leaving 7 bases not matched to a gene. CDR1 is LGHNA and CDR2 is YSLEER in the germline V gene. CDR3 length equals 16 residues. CDR3 in amino acids: CASSQDIAGARGELFF. CDR3 bases: TGCGCCAGCAGCCAAGATATAGCGGGAGCTAGGGGGGAGCTGTTTTTT.

This clone turned up a few times. V gene TRBV6-2 or TRBV6-3 combines with J gene TRBJ1-5; D remains ambiguous. Germline V gene lookup returns CDR1 MNHEY and CDR2 SVGEGT. Trimming removed 2 bases at V and 2 bases at J, with 10 bases between. The CDR3 covers 15 residues. CDR3 nucleotide sequence: TGTGCCAGCAGTTACGCGGACCGAGGCAATCAGCCCCAGCATTTT. It codes for CASSYADRGNQPQHF.

This rearrangement joins TRBV19 to TRBJ2-3, with 12 bases that match TRBD2. The ends lost 5 bases at V and 2 bases at J; junction bases unmatched: 5. CDR1 LNHDA and CDR2 SQIVND come from the germline V gene (reference sequence). The CDR3 runs 16 residues. The CDR3 reads CASSVLAGGDTDTQYF. Written as DNA, the CDR3 is TGTGCCAGTAGTGTACTAGCGGGAGGAGACACAGATACGCAGTATTTT.

For the CDR3, the DNA is TGTGCCATAATAAAGGAGGAGGAGAACACTGAAGCTTTCTTT. As protein: CAIIKEEENTEAFF. The V gene is TRBV9, the J gene TRBJ1-1; D gene ambiguous. The V and J ends lost 9 bases and 1 base respectively, with 16 bases between them. CDR3 length: 14 amino acids. From germline, CDR1 is SGDLS and CDR2 YYNGEE.

The V call is TRBV6-2 or TRBV6-3, the J call TRBJ2-1; TRBD1 agrees at 8 bases. The V and J ends lost 2 bases and 5 bases, in that order; junction bases with no gene match: 8. CDR3 length equals 16 residues. Germline V gene data show CDR1 as MNHEY and CDR2 as SVGEGT. CDR3 residues: CASSYGTGFTNNEQFF. DNA for the CDR3: TGTGCCAGCAGTTACGGGACAGGCTTCACCAACAATGAGCAGTTCTTC.

This sequence joins TRBV5-6 and TRBJ2-1; D unresolved. Germline CDR1 is SGHDT and CDR2 is YYEEEE. The CDR3 length is 15 residues. Trimming took off 4 bases at V and 0 bases at J, with 11 bases between the two ends. CDR3 sequence: CASSPDWSSYNEQFF. DNA of the CDR3: TGTGCCAGCAGCCCTGACTGGAGCTCCTACAATGAGCAGTTCTTC.

V is TRBV2 and J is TRBJ1-2; 7 bases line up with TRBD1. The CDR3 runs 14 residues. CDR1 is SNHLY, CDR2 FYNNEI, per germline. J lost 3 bases, V lost 6 bases, and 7 bases had no gene match. The chain's CDR3 is CASSHDRADYGYTF. The DNA for the CDR3 is TGTGCCAGCAGCCACGACAGGGCGGACTATGGCTACACCTTC.

This chain links TRBV2 with TRBJ2-1; 10 bases are shared with TRBD2. Germline CDR1 SNHLY, CDR2 FYNNEI. CDR3 length: 16 residues. V lost 7 bases to trimming and J lost 8 bases; unmatched junction nucleotides: 14. The CDR3 loop reads CASKREELAGVDEQFF. As DNA, the CDR3 is TGTGCCAGCAAAAGGGAGGAGCTAGCGGGGGTCGATGAGCAGTTCTTC. The full variable domain, rest sourced from reference TRBV2 and TRBJ2-1, is EPEVTQTPSHQVTQMGQEVILRCVPISNHLYFYWYRQILGQKVEFLVSFYNNEISEKSEIFDDQFSVERPDGSNFTLKIRSTKLEDSAMYFCASKREELAGVDEQFFGPGTRLTVL.

J is TRBJ2-1 and V is TRBV3-1 (or the pseudogene TRBV3-2), with a tentative D call TRBD2 (5 bases). Trimming stripped 0 bases from V and 6 bases from J, with 9 bases between. Looked up from germline, CDR1 is LGHDT and CDR2 is YNNKEL (reference sequence). CDR3 size: 14 residues. Written as DNA, the CDR3 is TGTGCCAGCAGCCAAGACATAGCGTCCAATGAGCAGTTCTTC. Residues: CASSQDIASNEQFF.

The chain couples TRBV6-5 to TRBJ1-2; 10 bases agree with TRBD1. Germline trimming cut 6 bases from V and 3 bases from J; bases unmatched to any gene: 7. From germline, CDR1 is MNHEY and CDR2 SVGAGI. This CDR3 region has 15 residues. CDR3 protein: CASRTIGQGDYGYTF. The CDR3 DNA follows: TGTGCCAGCAGGACCATTGGACAGGGGGACTATGGCTACACCTTC.

This clone was observed a single time. The V and J genes are TRBV6-5 and TRBJ2-7; D ambiguous. Germline V gene sequence: CDR1 MNHEY, CDR2 SVGAGI. With 6 bases removed from V and 4 bases from J, the gap between germline ends came to 7 bases. CDR3 length equals 11 residues. Here the CDR3 reads CASRREYEQYF. CDR3 sequence (DNA): TGTGCCAGCAGACGAGAATACGAGCAGTACTTC.

The chain uses TRBV11-3 and TRBJ1-1; TRBD1 matches at 10 bases. The germline gives CDR1 SGHNT, CDR2 YENEEA. The V segment lost 5 bases and the J segment 6 bases; nucleotides outside the gene matches: 9. CDR3 length: 15 amino acids. The CDR3 DNA sequence: TGTGCCAGCAGCCTGGGGACAGGGGCAAGTGCTGAAGCTTTCTTT. Its protein is CASSLGTGASAEAFF.